This TCR beta chain was captured in a study of blood T cell repertoires in COVID-19. Study as a whole: The samples span acute and convalescent COVID-19 from the United States, Italy and Spain.

The method was immunoSEQ multiplex PCR; TCRdb's version includes in-frame clones alone and lacks a portion of them. The data show under 20,000 clones, around 83% seen once. V was clipped by 7 bases and J by 4 bases; unmatched bases: 7. Germline V gene lookup returns CDR1 MNHEY and CDR2 SMNVEV (reference sequence). CDR3 length equals 14 residues. This chain uses TRBV27 with TRBJ1-2; TRBD1 agrees at 9 bases. This sequence originates from a human donor with active COVID-19. The donor label of this sample is uncertain. Sequencing was performed on peripheral blood. This CDR3 is CASKLTGGGYGYTF. In nucleotides, the CDR3 is TGTGCCAGCAAACTCACAGGGGGCGGCTATGGCTACACCTTC.